A selection of T cell receptor beta chains follows, all from one sample in a study of blood T cell repertoires in COVID-19. Assay used: immunoSEQ multiplex PCR; TCRdb lists only in-frame clones, some missing. The table has more than 85,000 clones, over 70% seen once; the top ten hold 20% to 25%. The sample consisted of peripheral blood. Source of these receptors: a man older than 75 with active or convalescent COVID-19. The CDR3 runs from the conserved cysteine through the conserved F or W. D genes are given only for firm matches. Some rows mark clone size as missing; the rest say once, few, many or name a class of expanded clone.

TRBD1	TRBV6-2/TRBV6-3	-	TRBJ1-2	TGTGCCAGCAGTTACGGGACAGGGGATTATGGCTACACCTTC	CASSYGTGDYGYTF
-	TRBV7-2	once	TRBJ1-3	TGTGCCAGCAGTCCCACTAACTCTGGAAACACCATATATTTT	CASSPTNSGNTIYF
TRBD1	TRBV5-1	-	TRBJ2-1	TGCGCCAGCAGCACCGGGACAGTCTCCTACAATGAGCAGTTCTTC	CASSTGTVSYNEQFF
-	TRBV11-2	-	TRBJ2-3	TGTGCCAGCAGCTTAGTAGCGGTTAGCACAGATACGCAGTATTTT	CASSLVAVSTDTQYF
TRBD1	TRBV28	once	TRBJ1-3	TGTGCCAGCATCGGGGGGGGGACAGCCTCTGGAAACACCATATATTTT	CASIGGGTASGNTIYF
-	TRBV10-2	-	TRBJ2-2	TGCGCCAGCAGACAATTGGAGCTGTTTTTT	CASRQLELFF
TRBD1	TRBV5-4	-	TRBJ1-2	TGTGCCAGCAGCTCACCAAGGAAGGGGGCTGCCTATGGCTACACCTTC	CASSSPRKGAAYGYTF
-	TRBV11-2	-	TRBJ1-1	TGTGCCAGCAGCTTAGGGGGCGAGAACACTGAAGCTTTCTTT	CASSLGGENTEAFF
-	TRBV27	-	TRBJ1-6	TGTGCCAGCAGTTGGGTTCAGGGAGGTTCACCCCTCCACTTT	CASSWVQGGSPLHF
TRBD1	TRBV4-3	-	TRBJ1-6	TGCGCCAGCAGCCTGACAGGGGGCTATAATTCACCCCTCCACTTT	CASSLTGGYNSPLHF
-	TRBV19	once	TRBJ2-4	TGTGCCAGTAGTCCTCAGGGATTAGCCAAAAACATTCAGTACTTC	CASSPQGLAKNIQYF
-	TRBV29-1	-	TRBJ1-1	TGCAGCGTTGCCATGATGGAGACTGAAGCTTTCTTT	CSVAMMETEAFF
-	TRBV2	-	TRBJ1-2	TGTGCCAGCAGTGATTTCCCGTACTTGAACTATGGCTACACCTTC	CASSDFPYLNYGYTF
-	TRBV18	-	TRBJ1-5	TGTGCCAGCTCACCAAGTCCGGGACAACCCCAGCATTTT	CASSPSPGQPQHF
TRBD1	TRBV18	-	TRBJ1-2	TGTGCCAGCTCACCAAGAGGACAGGATAACTATGGCTACACCTTC	CASSPRGQDNYGYTF
TRBD1	TRBV2	-	TRBJ1-2	TGTGCCAGCAGAGCGGACAGGACGCTGGGTGGCTACACCTTC	CASRADRTLGGYTF
-	TRBV6-2/TRBV6-3	few	TRBJ2-3	TGTGCCAGCAGTACCTCCGGCGGTCGCAAGTATTTT	CASSTSGGRKYF
-	TRBV6-2/TRBV6-3	-	TRBJ2-2	TGTGCCAGCAGCCAGACCCGGGGGACCGGGGAGCTGTTTTTT	CASSQTRGTGELFF
-	TRBV9	many	TRBJ1-3	TGTGCCAGCAGCGGGACAGCTCCAATCGCCTTT	CASSGTAPIAF